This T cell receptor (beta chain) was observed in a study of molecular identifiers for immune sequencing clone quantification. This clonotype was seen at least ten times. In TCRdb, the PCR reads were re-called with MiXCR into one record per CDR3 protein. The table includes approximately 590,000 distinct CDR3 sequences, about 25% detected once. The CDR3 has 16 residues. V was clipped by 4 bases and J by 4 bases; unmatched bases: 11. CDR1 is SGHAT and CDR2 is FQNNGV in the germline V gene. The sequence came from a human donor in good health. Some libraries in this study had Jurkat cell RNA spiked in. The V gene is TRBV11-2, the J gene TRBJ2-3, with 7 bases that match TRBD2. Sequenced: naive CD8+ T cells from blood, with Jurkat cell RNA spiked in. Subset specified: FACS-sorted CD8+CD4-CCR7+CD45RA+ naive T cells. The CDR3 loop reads CASSYRGASGPDTQYF. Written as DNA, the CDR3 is TGTGCCAGCAGCTATCGTGGGGCTAGCGGCCCAGATACGCAGTATTTT.